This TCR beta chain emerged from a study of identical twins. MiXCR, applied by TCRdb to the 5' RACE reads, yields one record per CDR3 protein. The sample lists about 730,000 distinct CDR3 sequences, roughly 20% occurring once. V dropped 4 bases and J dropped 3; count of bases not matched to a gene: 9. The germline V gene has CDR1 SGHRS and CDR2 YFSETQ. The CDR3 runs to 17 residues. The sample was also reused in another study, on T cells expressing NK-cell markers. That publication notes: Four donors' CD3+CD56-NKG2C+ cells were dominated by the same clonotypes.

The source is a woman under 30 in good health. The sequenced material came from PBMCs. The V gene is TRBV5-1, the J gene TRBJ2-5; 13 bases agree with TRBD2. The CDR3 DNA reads TGCGCCAGCAGCGCATACCCGGGACTAGCGGGGAAAGAGACCCAGTACTTC. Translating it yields CASSAYPGLAGKETQYF.